The TCR beta chain under discussion was sequenced for a study of identical twins. Study-wide results and caveats: Conclusions came from cross-sectional statistical analysis, not from following the same donors.

TCRdb re-derived calls from the 5' RACE reads in MiXCR, one entry per CDR3 protein. In the table there are around 670,000 distinct CDR3 sequences, approximately 6% of which are singletons. This CDR3 comprises 15 residues. Trimming removed 3 bases from V and 1 base from J, with 11 bases in between. Germline V lookup: CDR1 SEHNR, CDR2 FQNEAQ (reference sequence). Ten or more counts support this clonotype. The antigen is undetermined. The sequenced sample consisted of naive T cells sorted from blood. The chain couples TRBV7-9 to TRBJ2-3, with D tentatively TRBD2 (6 bases). The sequence came from a man aged 18 to 35 in good health. The CDR3 protein is CASSLMGGGTDTQYF. CDR3 nucleotide sequence: TGTGCCAGCAGCTTGATGGGGGGTGGCACAGATACGCAGTATTTT.